Listed below are T cell receptor beta chains from one sample, sequenced in a study of T cells expressing NK-cell markers. No DNA is given; TCRdb re-called the 5' RACE reads and lists each CDR3 protein once. The table lists some 150,000 distinct CDR3 sequences. The sequenced sample was blood T cells: a sorted CD56 or NKG2C T cell subset, CD4+ or CD8+ T cells, or bulk PBMC T cells (not recorded which). Every receptor here comes from a man aged 18 to 29 in good health. Each CDR3 is given with its conserved first and last residue. Each record gives: J gene, V gene, CDR3 length, clone size, CDR3 protein. Where a row states a size, it is once, few, many or the class of an expanded clone; other rows omit it.

J gene: TRBJ2-3; V gene: TRBV27; CDR3 length: 14; clone size: NA; CDR3 protein: CASSFGIHTDTQYF
J gene: TRBJ2-2; V gene: TRBV10-3; CDR3 length: 16; clone size: NA; CDR3 protein: CAISGTSGTPTGELFF
J gene: TRBJ2-1; V gene: TRBV29-1; CDR3 length: 13; clone size: NA; CDR3 protein: CSVKKETLGEQFF
J gene: TRBJ2-2; V gene: TRBV29-1; CDR3 length: 12; clone size: NA; CDR3 protein: CSVVYSSGELFF
J gene: TRBJ2-5; V gene: TRBV19; CDR3 length: 14; clone size: NA; CDR3 protein: CASSMAGRTETQYF
J gene: TRBJ1-4; V gene: TRBV11-2; CDR3 length: 17; clone size: NA; CDR3 protein: CASSATTGVGANEKLFF
J gene: TRBJ2-5; V gene: TRBV12-3/TRBV12-4; CDR3 length: 15; clone size: NA; CDR3 protein: CASSFIGERQETQYF
J gene: TRBJ2-3; V gene: TRBV9; CDR3 length: 15; clone size: NA; CDR3 protein: CASSNIAGATDTQYF
J gene: TRBJ2-2; V gene: TRBV6-2/TRBV6-3; CDR3 length: 15; clone size: NA; CDR3 protein: CASSRDRGNTGELFF
J gene: TRBJ2-5; V gene: TRBV11-2; CDR3 length: 19; clone size: NA; CDR3 protein: CASSLTSGRADWYQETQYF
J gene: TRBJ2-2; V gene: TRBV6-2/TRBV6-3; CDR3 length: 15; clone size: NA; CDR3 protein: CASSYRGDPTGELFF
J gene: TRBJ1-5; V gene: TRBV7-2; CDR3 length: 17; clone size: NA; CDR3 protein: CASSLGAADYSNQPQHF
J gene: TRBJ1-1; V gene: TRBV30; CDR3 length: 13; clone size: NA; CDR3 protein: CAWSGVAGAGAFF
J gene: TRBJ1-6; V gene: TRBV15; CDR3 length: 13; clone size: NA; CDR3 protein: CATSIDRVSPLHF
J gene: TRBJ2-7; V gene: TRBV9; CDR3 length: 14; clone size: NA; CDR3 protein: CASSVEAGAYEQYF
J gene: TRBJ2-2; V gene: TRBV9; CDR3 length: 14; clone size: NA; CDR3 protein: CASSARQNTGELFF
J gene: TRBJ2-5; V gene: TRBV13; CDR3 length: 14; clone size: NA; CDR3 protein: CASSPDTARETQYF
J gene: TRBJ2-2; V gene: TRBV12-5; CDR3 length: 16; clone size: NA; CDR3 protein: CASGYSGTVNTGELFF
J gene: TRBJ2-3; V gene: TRBV28; CDR3 length: 14; clone size: NA; CDR3 protein: CASRHRGSTDTQYF
J gene: TRBJ2-1; V gene: TRBV20-1; CDR3 length: 15; clone size: NA; CDR3 protein: CSARDRDRVYNEQFF
J gene: TRBJ2-5; V gene: TRBV12-3/TRBV12-4; CDR3 length: 15; clone size: NA; CDR3 protein: CASKKDRERQETQYF
J gene: TRBJ2-7; V gene: TRBV3-1; CDR3 length: 17; clone size: NA; CDR3 protein: CASSGGLAGGPGYEQYF
J gene: TRBJ2-3; V gene: TRBV12-3/TRBV12-4; CDR3 length: 15; clone size: NA; CDR3 protein: CASRGLAGVADTQYF
J gene: TRBJ2-7; V gene: TRBV4-1; CDR3 length: 15; clone size: NA; CDR3 protein: CASSPTTGVSNEQYF
J gene: TRBJ2-1; V gene: TRBV7-2; CDR3 length: 12; clone size: NA; CDR3 protein: CASSPVDGEQFF
J gene: TRBJ1-4; V gene: TRBV9; CDR3 length: 16; clone size: NA; CDR3 protein: CASSGGPRRGNEKLFF
J gene: TRBJ2-3; V gene: TRBV6-5; CDR3 length: 16; clone size: NA; CDR3 protein: CASSYSNPARTDTQYF
J gene: TRBJ2-7; V gene: TRBV30; CDR3 length: 14; clone size: NA; CDR3 protein: CAWGTGTGTYEQYF
J gene: TRBJ2-5; V gene: TRBV9; CDR3 length: 14; clone size: NA; CDR3 protein: CASSVGAAQETQYF
J gene: TRBJ2-1; V gene: TRBV7-7; CDR3 length: 14; clone size: NA; CDR3 protein: CASSLGLADPEQFF
J gene: TRBJ2-5; V gene: TRBV7-8; CDR3 length: 16; clone size: NA; CDR3 protein: CASSFLTSGRRETQYF
J gene: TRBJ1-2; V gene: TRBV11-2; CDR3 length: 13; clone size: NA; CDR3 protein: CASSPETPYGYTF
J gene: TRBJ2-1; V gene: TRBV11-2; CDR3 length: 16; clone size: NA; CDR3 protein: CASSVLAGGNSNEQFF
J gene: TRBJ2-1; V gene: TRBV20-1; CDR3 length: 15; clone size: NA; CDR3 protein: CSVSGLAGLGHEQFF
J gene: TRBJ2-1; V gene: TRBV7-7; CDR3 length: 14; clone size: NA; CDR3 protein: CASSPRGEPDEQFF
J gene: TRBJ2-5; V gene: TRBV6-1; CDR3 length: 17; clone size: NA; CDR3 protein: CASSPGPGLAGEETQYF
J gene: TRBJ2-1; V gene: TRBV27; CDR3 length: 14; clone size: medium-sized; CDR3 protein: CASSSGGAYNEQFF
J gene: TRBJ2-1; V gene: TRBV18; CDR3 length: 17; clone size: NA; CDR3 protein: CASSGSSGTSSGDEQFF
J gene: TRBJ2-4; V gene: TRBV5-8; CDR3 length: 17; clone size: NA; CDR3 protein: CASSLPGQGLAKNIQYF
J gene: TRBJ2-5; V gene: TRBV29-1; CDR3 length: 14; clone size: NA; CDR3 protein: CSVDGRQDQETQYF
J gene: TRBJ1-2; V gene: TRBV2; CDR3 length: 15; clone size: NA; CDR3 protein: CASILPGTDTYGYTF
J gene: TRBJ2-5; V gene: TRBV10-3; CDR3 length: 14; clone size: NA; CDR3 protein: CAISSTGREETQYF
J gene: TRBJ2-1; V gene: TRBV5-1; CDR3 length: 14; clone size: NA; CDR3 protein: CASRVAGVANEQFF
J gene: TRBJ2-1; V gene: TRBV11-2; CDR3 length: 14; clone size: NA; CDR3 protein: CASSLVIPSNEQFF
J gene: TRBJ2-1; V gene: TRBV30; CDR3 length: 13; clone size: NA; CDR3 protein: CAWTDPYYNEQFF